These T cell receptor beta chains were read from a single sample in a study of prognosis after radiotherapy for stage I lung cancer. MiXCR was run by TCRdb on the multiplex PCR reads, yielding one entry per CDR3 protein. Of some 8,900 distinct CDR3 sequences detected, less than 70% appear once; the ten largest clones hold over 15%. Sequenced material: PBMCs, taken before or after stereotactic body radiation therapy (not recorded which). All receptors derive from a donor older than 45 with non-small cell lung cancer. Each CDR3 is given with its conserved first and last residue. Each record gives: CDR3 protein, CDR3 DNA, D gene, J gene, clone size, V gene. The D gene is left open where the match is weak. Only part of the rows carry a size: once, few, many, or a class if the clone is expanded.

cdr3_aa: CASSLSGDSPLHF; cdr3_nt: TGTGCCAGCAGCTTATCAGGGGATTCACCCCTCCACTTT; d_call: NA; j_call: TRBJ1-6; clone_size: many; v_call: TRBV7-2
cdr3_aa: CASSYLEGRGTDTQYF; cdr3_nt: TGTGCCAGCAGCTATTTGGAGGGCCGGGGCACAGATACGCAGTATTTT; d_call: NA; j_call: TRBJ2-3; clone_size: medium-sized; v_call: TRBV6-1
cdr3_aa: CATRTGSNYGYTF; cdr3_nt: TGTGCCACACGGACAGGCTCCAACTATGGCTACACCTTC; d_call: TRBD1; j_call: TRBJ1-2; clone_size: once; v_call: TRBV28
cdr3_aa: CASSQGMLQGNTGAFF; cdr3_nt: TGTGCCAGCAGCCAAGGGATGCTACAGGGGAACACTGGAGCTTTCTTT; d_call: TRBD1; j_call: TRBJ1-1; clone_size: NA; v_call: TRBV4-2
cdr3_aa: CASSRFRRTGNTGELFF; cdr3_nt: TGTGCCAGCAGCCGATTCCGGAGGACAGGGAACACCGGGGAGCTGTTTTTT; d_call: TRBD1; j_call: TRBJ2-2; clone_size: medium-sized; v_call: TRBV11-2
cdr3_aa: CSASNRGKLGYTF; cdr3_nt: TGCAGTGCTAGTAACAGGGGAAAGTTGGGCTACACCTTC; d_call: TRBD1; j_call: TRBJ1-2; clone_size: medium-sized; v_call: TRBV20-1
cdr3_aa: CAISESVGTGNTIYF; cdr3_nt: TGTGCCATCAGTGAGTCCGTGGGAACTGGAAACACCATATATTTT; d_call: NA; j_call: TRBJ1-3; clone_size: many; v_call: TRBV10-3
cdr3_aa: CAIRDRARELFF; cdr3_nt: TGTGCCATCAGAGACAGGGCACGGGAGCTGTTTTTT; d_call: TRBD1; j_call: TRBJ2-2; clone_size: NA; v_call: TRBV10-3
cdr3_aa: CASSAGIADGETQYF; cdr3_nt: TGTGCCAGCAGCGCGGGGATAGCGGACGGAGAGACCCAGTACTTC; d_call: NA; j_call: TRBJ2-5; clone_size: many; v_call: TRBV7-9
cdr3_aa: CASDTEFGNEQFF; cdr3_nt: TGTGCCAGCGACACCGAATTCGGCAATGAGCAGTTCTTC; d_call: NA; j_call: TRBJ2-1; clone_size: medium-sized; v_call: TRBV7-9
cdr3_aa: CSARAMAGRDQFF; cdr3_nt: TGCAGTGCTAGAGCTATGGCAGGGAGGGATCAGTTCTTC; d_call: TRBD2; j_call: TRBJ2-1; clone_size: NA; v_call: TRBV20-1
cdr3_aa: CASSGGQGGAGPYNEQFF; cdr3_nt: TGTGCCAGCAGTGGGGGACAGGGGGGGGCAGGGCCCTACAATGAGCAGTTCTTC; d_call: TRBD1; j_call: TRBJ2-1; clone_size: medium-sized; v_call: TRBV25-1
cdr3_aa: CASRSKLTGYGRQYF; cdr3_nt: TGTGCCAGCAGGTCCAAATTGACAGGGTATGGACGGCAGTACTTC; d_call: TRBD1; j_call: TRBJ2-7; clone_size: once; v_call: TRBV6-1
cdr3_aa: CASKSGTTNSPLHF; cdr3_nt: TGTGCCAGTAAGTCCGGGACCACCAATTCACCCCTCCACTTT; d_call: NA; j_call: TRBJ1-6; clone_size: NA; v_call: TRBV19
cdr3_aa: CASTRGSGGEQFF; cdr3_nt: TGTGCCAGCACCCGAGGCTCGGGGGGTGAGCAGTTCTTC; d_call: TRBD2; j_call: TRBJ2-1; clone_size: NA; v_call: TRBV12-3/TRBV12-4
cdr3_aa: CASSITSGSNEQYF; cdr3_nt: TGTGCCAGTAGTATCACTAGCGGGAGTAACGAGCAGTACTTC; d_call: TRBD2; j_call: TRBJ2-7; clone_size: medium-sized; v_call: TRBV19
cdr3_aa: CASSPSESGGETQYF; cdr3_nt: TGTGCCAGCAGTCCCTCTGAATCTGGGGGAGAGACCCAGTACTTC; d_call: NA; j_call: TRBJ2-5; clone_size: medium-sized; v_call: TRBV28
cdr3_aa: CASSLFDTSGNPIYNEQFF; cdr3_nt: TGCGCCAGCAGCTTGTTTGATACTAGCGGGAATCCCATCTACAATGAGCAGTTCTTC; d_call: TRBD2; j_call: TRBJ2-1; clone_size: medium-sized; v_call: TRBV5-1
cdr3_aa: CASSLFPGVGYNEQFF; cdr3_nt: TGTGCCAGCAGCTTATTTCCGGGAGTCGGCTACAATGAGCAGTTCTTC; d_call: NA; j_call: TRBJ2-1; clone_size: many; v_call: TRBV5-6
cdr3_aa: CASSLGRGNTKAFF; cdr3_nt: TGTGCCAGCAGCCTGGGACGGGGGAACACTAAAGCTTTCTTT; d_call: NA; j_call: TRBJ1-1; clone_size: NA; v_call: TRBV13
cdr3_aa: CASSFRALVGINEQYF; cdr3_nt: TGCGCCAGCAGCTTTCGGGCACTAGTTGGGATCAACGAGCAGTACTTC; d_call: NA; j_call: TRBJ2-7; clone_size: NA; v_call: TRBV5-1
cdr3_aa: CASSLVGALNTEAFF; cdr3_nt: TGCGCCAGCAGCTTGGTTGGGGCTTTGAACACTGAAGCTTTCTTT; d_call: NA; j_call: TRBJ1-1; clone_size: NA; v_call: TRBV5-1
cdr3_aa: CAISLFTSSANEQFF; cdr3_nt: TGTGCCATCAGTTTATTTACTAGCTCAGCCAATGAGCAGTTCTTC; d_call: NA; j_call: TRBJ2-1; clone_size: NA; v_call: TRBV28
cdr3_aa: CASGLSYNEQFF; cdr3_nt: TGTGCCAGTGGGCTCTCCTACAATGAGCAGTTCTTC; d_call: NA; j_call: TRBJ2-1; clone_size: medium-sized; v_call: TRBV7-8
cdr3_aa: CAWTDPGWEQYF; cdr3_nt: TGTGCCTGGACAGACCCAGGCTGGGAGCAGTACTTC; d_call: NA; j_call: TRBJ2-7; clone_size: NA; v_call: TRBV30
cdr3_aa: CASIYSNRGPYNEQFF; cdr3_nt: TGTGCCAGCATTTACTCGAACAGGGGGCCGTACAATGAGCAGTTCTTC; d_call: TRBD1; j_call: TRBJ2-1; clone_size: NA; v_call: TRBV6-2/TRBV6-3
cdr3_aa: CASRNPGRATYEQYF; cdr3_nt: TGTGCCAGCCGAAACCCGGGGCGGGCTACCTACGAGCAGTACTTC; d_call: NA; j_call: TRBJ2-7; clone_size: NA; v_call: TRBV28
cdr3_aa: CAWTRPQGSYNSPLHF; cdr3_nt: TGTGCCTGGACCCGCCCACAGGGGTCCTATAATTCACCCCTCCACTTT; d_call: TRBD1; j_call: TRBJ1-6; clone_size: NA; v_call: TRBV30
cdr3_aa: CASNPDSGSTHEQFF; cdr3_nt: TGTGCCAGCAACCCCGATAGCGGGAGTACCCATGAGCAGTTCTTC; d_call: TRBD2; j_call: TRBJ2-1; clone_size: medium-sized; v_call: TRBV7-3
cdr3_aa: CSRGQVGQPQHF; cdr3_nt: TGCAGCCGGGGGCAAGTGGGCCAGCCCCAGCATTTT; d_call: NA; j_call: TRBJ1-5; clone_size: medium-sized; v_call: TRBV20-1
cdr3_aa: CASSPRSAYGYTF; cdr3_nt: TGTGCCAGCAGCCCCCGGAGTGCCTATGGCTACACCTTC; d_call: NA; j_call: TRBJ1-2; clone_size: medium-sized; v_call: TRBV6-1
cdr3_aa: CSASDWDRASDTQYF; cdr3_nt: TGCAGTGCTAGCGACTGGGACAGGGCATCAGATACGCAGTATTTT; d_call: TRBD1; j_call: TRBJ2-3; clone_size: many; v_call: TRBV20-1
cdr3_aa: CASSVDSGGRNEQFF; cdr3_nt: TGTGCCAGCAGTGTGGATTCGGGAGGCAGAAATGAGCAGTTCTTC; d_call: TRBD2; j_call: TRBJ2-1; clone_size: NA; v_call: TRBV6-2/TRBV6-3
cdr3_aa: CSAISGSYEQYF; cdr3_nt: TGCAGTGCCATTAGCGGGAGCTACGAGCAGTACTTC; d_call: TRBD2; j_call: TRBJ2-7; clone_size: medium-sized; v_call: TRBV20-1
cdr3_aa: CASRTLGGRQFNEQFF; cdr3_nt: TGTGCCAGCAGGACTCTGGGAGGGCGCCAGTTTAATGAGCAGTTCTTC; d_call: TRBD2; j_call: TRBJ2-1; clone_size: NA; v_call: TRBV11-2
cdr3_aa: CASSSLQGGDLSGANVLTF; cdr3_nt: TGTGCCAGCAGTTCTTTACAGGGGGGGGACCTCTCTGGGGCCAACGTCCTGACTTTC; d_call: NA; j_call: TRBJ2-6; clone_size: NA; v_call: TRBV6-9
cdr3_aa: CSARELGAKSYEQYF; cdr3_nt: TGCAGTGCTAGAGAATTGGGGGCCAAGTCCTACGAGCAGTACTTC; d_call: NA; j_call: TRBJ2-7; clone_size: NA; v_call: TRBV20-1
cdr3_aa: CASSLGTGVVNEQFF; cdr3_nt: TGCGCCAGCAGCTTGGGTACGGGGGTTGTGAATGAGCAGTTCTTC; d_call: NA; j_call: TRBJ2-1; clone_size: medium-sized; v_call: TRBV5-1
cdr3_aa: CASSDVEGSGLAGGMRFF; cdr3_nt: TGTGCCAGCAGTGATGTCGAAGGCAGTGGACTAGCGGGAGGGATGAGGTTCTTC; d_call: TRBD2; j_call: TRBJ2-1; clone_size: NA; v_call: TRBV6-1
cdr3_aa: CSVWATSGRRNEQFF; cdr3_nt: TGCAGCGTTTGGGCCACTAGCGGACGCCGGAATGAGCAGTTCTTC; d_call: TRBD2; j_call: TRBJ2-1; clone_size: many; v_call: TRBV29-1
cdr3_aa: CATSKGQEYTGELFF; cdr3_nt: TGTGCCACCAGTAAGGGACAGGAATACACCGGGGAGCTGTTTTTT; d_call: TRBD1; j_call: TRBJ2-2; clone_size: once; v_call: TRBV15
cdr3_aa: CASSVAGSTDTQYF; cdr3_nt: TGTGCCAGCAGTGTTGCGGGGAGCACAGATACGCAGTATTTT; d_call: NA; j_call: TRBJ2-3; clone_size: NA; v_call: TRBV2
cdr3_aa: CASRLETSGSYNEQFF; cdr3_nt: TGTGCCAGCAGACTAGAGACTAGCGGGTCTTACAATGAGCAGTTCTTC; d_call: TRBD2; j_call: TRBJ2-1; clone_size: medium-sized; v_call: TRBV6-1
cdr3_aa: CASSGGLAGNNEQFF; cdr3_nt: TGTGCCAGCAGCGGGGGACTAGCGGGGAACAATGAGCAGTTCTTC; d_call: TRBD2; j_call: TRBJ2-1; clone_size: NA; v_call: TRBV11-2
cdr3_aa: CASKFWTALSGYTF; cdr3_nt: TGTGCCAGCAAGTTTTGGACTGCCTTAAGCGGCTACACCTTC; d_call: NA; j_call: TRBJ1-2; clone_size: NA; v_call: TRBV6-1